Listed below are T cell receptor beta chains from one sample, sequenced in a study of T-cell reconstitution after alpha-beta-depleted transplantation in children. One entry per CDR3 protein results from TCRdb running MiXCR on the PCR reads. This sample has 200,000 or so distinct CDR3 sequences, with about 6% found just once. This material consisted of PBMCs, taken before TCRalphabeta/CD19-depleted stem cell transplant. The source is a girl in the first two years of life with combined immunodeficiency, due to receive a stem cell transplant. CDR3s include the opening cysteine and the closing phenylalanine or tryptophan. A D gene is named only where the DNA matches it firmly. Size is stated for part of the rows, as once, few or many counts, or as a class when the clone is expanded.

CASLSGDRGLSYNEQFF,TGTGCCAGCCTTAGTGGAGACAGGGGGCTTTCCTACAATGAGCAGTTCTTC,-,TRBD1,TRBJ2-1,TRBV2
CATSRDRPILGLYNEQFF,TGTGCCACCAGCAGAGATCGGCCCATCCTCGGCCTTTACAATGAGCAGTTCTTC,many,-,TRBJ2-1,TRBV15
CASRESIYNEQFF,TGTGCCAGCAGGGAATCGATATACAATGAGCAGTTCTTC,-,-,TRBJ2-1,TRBV2
CSVWDKDSFNEQFF,TGCAGCGTTTGGGACAAGGATAGTTTCAATGAGCAGTTCTTC,many,-,TRBJ2-1,TRBV29-1
CASSLGLTSYEQYF,TGTGCCAGCAGTTTGGGGCTGACCTCCTACGAGCAGTACTTC,many,-,TRBJ2-7,TRBV12-3/TRBV12-4
CASSEMVPYGYTF,TGTGCCAGCAGTGAAATGGTACCCTATGGCTACACCTTC,many,-,TRBJ1-2,TRBV2
CASSLRQANQPQHF,TGCGCCAGCAGCTTGCGACAGGCGAATCAGCCCCAGCATTTT,many,-,TRBJ1-5,TRBV5-1
CASSTTQGGAYEQYF,TGTGCCAGCAGCACCACTCAGGGAGGCGCCTACGAGCAGTACTTC,many,-,TRBJ2-7,TRBV21-1
CASSLEPGLGVDTQYF,TGTGCCAGCAGCTTAGAGCCGGGACTAGGGGTTGATACGCAGTATTTT,many,TRBD2,TRBJ2-3,TRBV7-2
CSATHLPRHVRGAYEQYF,TGCAGTGCTACTCACCTGCCTAGGCATGTGAGGGGAGCCTACGAGCAGTACTTC,many,-,TRBJ2-7,TRBV20-1
CSARDGQETQYF,TGCAGCGCCCGGGACGGCCAAGAGACCCAGTACTTC,many,-,TRBJ2-5,TRBV29-1
CASSDGYYGYTF,TGTGCCAGCAGTGACGGATACTATGGCTACACCTTC,many,-,TRBJ1-2,TRBV12-3/TRBV12-4
CASSFGLAGVSYEQYF,TGTGCCAGCAGCTTCGGACTAGCGGGAGTCTCCTACGAGCAGTACTTC,many,TRBD2,TRBJ2-7,TRBV12-3/TRBV12-4
CASSENRGTIEAFF,TGTGCCAGCAGTGAAAACAGGGGAACGATTGAAGCTTTCTTT,-,TRBD1,TRBJ1-1,TRBV25-1
CASSPGEETQYF,TGTGCCAGCTCACCAGGGGAAGAGACCCAGTACTTC,-,-,TRBJ2-5,TRBV18
CASSLVTGLSYEQYF,TGTGCCAGCAGCTTAGTCACAGGACTATCCTACGAGCAGTACTTC,many,-,TRBJ2-7,TRBV7-2
CASSFDSGVEFF,TGTGCCAGCAGCTTCGATAGCGGGGTGGAGTTCTTC,many,TRBD2,TRBJ2-1,TRBV11-2
CSVEDGGAQYF,TGCAGCGTTGAAGATGGGGGAGCGCAGTATTTT,many,-,TRBJ2-3,TRBV29-1
CASSLPTSEGTDTQYF,TGTGCCAGCAGCTTACCGACCTCCGAAGGGACAGATACGCAGTATTTT,-,-,TRBJ2-3,TRBV7-6
CASSLEWGRGTDTQYF,TGTGCCAGCAGCTTAGAATGGGGGCGCGGCACAGATACGCAGTATTTT,many,-,TRBJ2-3,TRBV7-6
CASSTSTNTGELFF,TGTGCCAGCTCAACTAGCACGAACACCGGGGAGCTGTTTTTT,many,-,TRBJ2-2,TRBV18
CASSQFSGREETQYF,TGCGCCAGCAGCCAATTTAGCGGGAGGGAAGAGACCCAGTACTTC,many,TRBD2,TRBJ2-5,TRBV4-3
CASSPNPDTQYF,TGTGCCAGCAGCCCCAACCCAGATACGCAGTATTTT,many,-,TRBJ2-3,TRBV12-3/TRBV12-4
CASRLAGGPYEQFF,TGTGCCAGCAGACTAGCGGGGGGGCCTTATGAGCAGTTCTTC,many,TRBD2,TRBJ2-1,TRBV27
CASSFTAGELFF,TGTGCCAGCAGCTTCACCGCCGGGGAGCTGTTTTTT,many,-,TRBJ2-2,TRBV7-6
CASSPGLADSDEQFF,TGTGCCAGCAGCCCCGGACTAGCGGACTCAGATGAGCAGTTCTTC,few,TRBD2,TRBJ2-1,TRBV11-3
CAISAGTSSYNEQFF,TGTGCCATCAGCGCCGGGACCAGCTCCTACAATGAGCAGTTCTTC,many,-,TRBJ2-1,TRBV10-3
CASSVSGQETQYF,TGTGCCAGCAGCGTGAGCGGCCAAGAGACCCAGTACTTC,many,-,TRBJ2-5,TRBV7-9
CASSLGGSGTSYNEQFF,TGTGCCAGCAGCTTAGGGGGTAGCGGGACATCCTACAATGAGCAGTTCTTC,few,TRBD2,TRBJ2-1,TRBV7-9
CASSYVGSPSYGYTF,TGTGCCAGCAGTTACGTCGGCAGCCCCTCCTATGGCTACACCTTC,few,-,TRBJ1-2,TRBV7-2
CASPRGDYSAGFWYAYTF,TGTGCCAGCCCACGCGGGGACTACTCAGCCGGTTTTTGGTATGCCTACACCTTC,-,-,TRBJ1-2,TRBV21-1
CSVDRGPDGELFF,TGCAGCGTAGACAGGGGCCCTGACGGGGAGCTGTTTTTT,many,TRBD1,TRBJ2-2,TRBV29-1
CSVDDRADTQYF,TGCAGCGTGGATGACAGGGCAGATACGCAGTATTTT,many,TRBD1,TRBJ2-3,TRBV29-1
CASSSPGGEQYF,TGTGCCAGCAGTTCTCCGGGGGGGGAGCAGTACTTC,many,TRBD2,TRBJ2-7,TRBV28
CASSLAGTSGSYEQYF,TGTGCCAGCAGCTTAGCCGGGACTAGCGGGAGCTACGAGCAGTACTTC,few,TRBD2,TRBJ2-7,TRBV7-2
CASSQKRYSYNEQFF,TGTGCCAGCAGCCAAAAGCGGTACTCCTACAATGAGCAGTTCTTC,few,-,TRBJ2-1,TRBV14
CSVEPYNEQFF,TGCAGCGTTGAACCTTACAATGAGCAGTTCTTC,many,-,TRBJ2-1,TRBV29-1
CATSGLAGGSDTQYF,TGTGCCACCAGTGGACTAGCGGGGGGCTCAGATACGCAGTATTTT,-,TRBD2,TRBJ2-3,TRBV24-1
CSAYSGSLVEQYF,TGCAGTGCTTATAGCGGGAGCTTGGTCGAGCAGTACTTC,many,TRBD2,TRBJ2-7,TRBV20-1
CASSLGPNYEQYF,TGTGCCAGCAGTTTGGGCCCCAACTACGAGCAGTACTTC,many,-,TRBJ2-7,TRBV6-2/TRBV6-3
CASSCSQGGKGEQYF,TGTGCCAGCAGTTGCTCCCAAGGGGGCAAGGGCGAGCAGTACTTC,many,TRBD1,TRBJ2-7,TRBV6-9
CASKVNAEAYNEQFF,TGCGCCAGCAAGGTAAACGCTGAGGCTTACAATGAGCAGTTCTTC,many,-,TRBJ2-1,TRBV4-3
CASGTFTGELFF,TGTGCTAGTGGTACCTTCACCGGGGAGCTGTTTTTT,many,-,TRBJ2-2,TRBV12-5
CSARGLAGLGPDTQYF,TGCAGTGCTAGAGGACTAGCGGGACTTGGTCCAGATACGCAGTATTTT,many,TRBD2,TRBJ2-3,TRBV20-1
CASSPGAETQYF,TGTGCCAGCAGCCCCGGTGCTGAGACCCAGTACTTC,many,-,TRBJ2-5,TRBV7-9
CSARDLDNYGYTF,TGCAGTGCTAGAGATCTAGATAACTATGGCTACACCTTC,many,-,TRBJ1-2,TRBV20-1
CASSPYELSGYTF,TGTGCCAGCAGTCCCTACGAATTGTCTGGCTACACCTTC,few,-,TRBJ1-2,TRBV12-3/TRBV12-4
CASSLVWTGTYEQYF,TGTGCCAGCAGCTTAGTTTGGACAGGAACCTACGAGCAGTACTTC,many,TRBD1,TRBJ2-7,TRBV7-2
CSVASQGATEAFF,TGCAGCGTTGCCTCGCAGGGTGCCACTGAAGCTTTCTTT,many,-,TRBJ1-1,TRBV29-1
CASSVLTVSEQFF,TGTGCCAGCAGTGTACTCACCGTATCTGAGCAGTTCTTC,many,-,TRBJ2-1,TRBV2
CASSLPKTSGGATNEQFF,TGTGCCAGCAGCTTACCCAAGACTAGCGGGGGGGCCACAAATGAGCAGTTCTTC,many,TRBD2,TRBJ2-1,TRBV11-1
CASSPSETQYF,TGTGCCAGCAGTCCCTCGGAGACCCAGTACTTC,many,-,TRBJ2-5,TRBV12-3/TRBV12-4
CASSQTARSYEQYF,TGTGCCAGCAGCCAGACAGCCCGCTCCTACGAGCAGTACTTC,many,-,TRBJ2-7,TRBV3-1
CASHNWASVGVQETQYF,TGTGCCAGCCATAATTGGGCTTCCGTTGGAGTACAAGAGACCCAGTACTTC,many,-,TRBJ2-5,TRBV7-3